This passage covers 5 T cell receptor beta chains from one sample sequenced in a study of blood T cell repertoires in COVID-19. TCRdb keeps only in-frame clones here, not all; method: immunoSEQ multiplex PCR. This table holds around 40,000 clones, about 94% found once. The sequenced sample was peripheral blood. The receptors originated from a human donor with active COVID-19. The donor label of this sample is uncertain.

This chain uses TRBV19 with TRBJ1-5; 11 bases align to TRBD1. Germline trimming cut 3 bases from V and 5 bases from J; bases unmatched to any gene: 6. CDR1 is LNHDA, CDR2 SQIVND, per germline (reference sequence). This CDR3 has 16 residues. CDR3: CASSMDRGQKDQPQHF. DNA for the CDR3: TGTGCCAGTAGTATGGACAGGGGGCAAAAAGATCAGCCCCAGCATTTT.

V usage is TRBV5-6 and J usage is TRBJ2-2, with 9 bases aligning to TRBD2. Germline values: CDR1 SGHDT, CDR2 YYEEEE. V gave up 3 bases and J gave up 3 bases; unmatched junction bases: 9. CDR3 size: 17 residues. The CDR3 is CASSYGGGAGHTGELFF. CDR3 coding DNA: TGTGCCAGCAGCTATGGCGGGGGGGCCGGCCACACCGGGGAGCTGTTTTTT.

This chain joins TRBV6-5 and TRBJ2-6; D is unclear. V lost 10 bases and J lost 0, with 7 bases in between. The CDR3 is made up of 13 amino acids. Germline V CDR1 and CDR2: MNHEY, SVGAGI. CDR3 in DNA: TGTGCCACAGTCTCCTCTGGGGCCAACGTCCTGACTTTC. Amino acids: CATVSSGANVLTF.

The V call is TRBV9, the J call TRBJ1-6; 10 bases map to TRBD1. The V gene's germline CDR1 is SGDLS and CDR2 YYNGEE. J gave up 8 bases and V 4 bases, and 6 bases lay outside the gene matches. CDR3 size: 15 residues. CDR3 bases: TGTGCCAGCAGCCCACGACAGGGGGCGGATTCACCCCTCCACTTT. Protein: CASSPRQGADSPLHF.

This chain joins TRBV13 and TRBJ2-1; 7 positions match TRBD1. Germline lookup yields CDR1 PRHDT and CDR2 FYEKMQ (reference sequence). This CDR3 is built from 17 residues. V was pared by 3 bases and J by 0 bases, with 8 bases of the junction left unmatched. DNA for the CDR3: TGTGCCAGCAGCTTCCCCCTACAGGGGAACTCCTACAATGAGCAGTTCTTC. It translates to CASSFPLQGNSYNEQFF. The full variable domain, its missing parts supplied by reference TRBV13 and TRBJ2-1, is AAGVIQSPRHLIKEKRETATLKCYPIPRHDTVYWYQQGPGQDPQFLISFYEKMQSDKGSIPDRFSAQQFSDYHSELNMSSLELGDSALYFCASSFPLQGNSYNEQFFGPGTRLTVL.